This is a list of T cell receptor beta chains from one sample in a study of T cell changes during pregnancy in multiple sclerosis. This table comes from immunoSEQ multiplex PCR, and its TCRdb copy is limited to in-frame clones, with some not included. The sample yields about 100,000 clones, about nine tenths seen once. Material: peripheral blood, obtained after pregnancy. The receptors originated from a female donor with multiple sclerosis, enrolled in a pregnancy study. The CDR3 runs from the conserved cysteine through the conserved F or W. Each record gives: J gene, V gene, D gene, clone size, CDR3 DNA, CDR3 protein. The D gene is left open where the match is weak. Size is stated for part of the rows, as once, few or many counts, or as a class when the clone is expanded.

J gene: TRBJ2-6
V gene: TRBV5-4
D gene: TRBD2
clone size: .
CDR3 DNA: TGTGCCAGCAGCCCCCAGCGGGGCACTTTTACAGCCAACGTCCTGACTTTC
CDR3 protein: CASSPQRGTFTANVLTF

J gene: TRBJ2-3
V gene: TRBV5-4
D gene: TRBD2
clone size: .
CDR3 DNA: TGTGCCAGCAGCTTGGGGGGGAGCGGGGGGGACGATACGCAGTATTTT
CDR3 protein: CASSLGGSGGDDTQYF

J gene: TRBJ2-7
V gene: TRBV6-5
D gene: TRBD1
clone size: .
CDR3 DNA: TGTGCCAGCAGCAAGGGACAGGGGGTTTACGAGCAGTACTTC
CDR3 protein: CASSKGQGVYEQYF

J gene: TRBJ1-2
V gene: TRBV5-6
D gene: TRBD1
clone size: .
CDR3 DNA: TGTGCCAGCAGCTTGGGGACAGGGGTTCGCTACACCTTC
CDR3 protein: CASSLGTGVRYTF

J gene: TRBJ1-1
V gene: TRBV6-1
D gene: TRBD1
clone size: .
CDR3 DNA: TGTGCCAGCAGCGGGACAGCCGGCAACACTGAAGCTTTCTTT
CDR3 protein: CASSGTAGNTEAFF

J gene: TRBJ2-5
V gene: TRBV6-5
D gene: .
clone size: once
CDR3 DNA: TGTGCCAGCACGGGGAACAACCAAGAGACCCAGTACTTC
CDR3 protein: CASTGNNQETQYF

J gene: TRBJ2-3
V gene: TRBV30
D gene: .
clone size: .
CDR3 DNA: TGTGCCTGGAGTTCTGGCGGGAGCACAGATACGCAGTATTTT
CDR3 protein: CAWSSGGSTDTQYF

J gene: TRBJ2-7
V gene: TRBV10-3
D gene: .
clone size: .
CDR3 DNA: TGTGCCATTTCCTCGGGGAGGAGCTCCTACGAGCAGTACTTC
CDR3 protein: CAISSGRSSYEQYF

J gene: TRBJ1-1
V gene: TRBV27
D gene: .
clone size: .
CDR3 DNA: TGTGCCAGCAGTGTATACGGTGACACTGAAGCTTTCTTT
CDR3 protein: CASSVYGDTEAFF

J gene: TRBJ2-5
V gene: TRBV11-2
D gene: TRBD2
clone size: .
CDR3 DNA: TGTGCCAGCAGCTTAGATGGGGCGGGGGGGCAAGAGACCCAGTACTTC
CDR3 protein: CASSLDGAGGQETQYF

J gene: TRBJ1-1
V gene: TRBV12-2
D gene: .
clone size: .
CDR3 DNA: TGTGCAAGTCGCTTACTGATAGCAGGGGGCAGTGGGAACACTGAAGCTTTCTTT
CDR3 protein: CASRLLIAGGSGNTEAFF

J gene: TRBJ2-5
V gene: TRBV6-1
D gene: TRBD2
clone size: few
CDR3 DNA: TGTGCCAGCACCCGGACTAGCGGGACTCAAGAGACCCAGTACTTC
CDR3 protein: CASTRTSGTQETQYF

J gene: TRBJ1-6
V gene: TRBV19
D gene: .
clone size: few
CDR3 DNA: TGTGCCAGTATTTCACAGGAGAATAATTCACCCCTCCACTTT
CDR3 protein: CASISQENNSPLHF

J gene: TRBJ2-5
V gene: TRBV7-9
D gene: .
clone size: .
CDR3 DNA: TGTGCCAGCAGCTTAGGAGGGAATCAAGAGACCCAGTACTTC
CDR3 protein: CASSLGGNQETQYF

J gene: TRBJ1-5
V gene: TRBV7-2
D gene: TRBD1
clone size: .
CDR3 DNA: TGTGCCAGCAGCACGGGACAGCTGCCCCAGCATTTT
CDR3 protein: CASSTGQLPQHF

J gene: TRBJ2-5
V gene: TRBV30
D gene: TRBD1
clone size: .
CDR3 DNA: TGTGCCTGGAGGAACTTTTTCCGGGACAGGGGACAGACCCAGTACTTC
CDR3 protein: CAWRNFFRDRGQTQYF

J gene: TRBJ2-2
V gene: TRBV5-5
D gene: TRBD1
clone size: .
CDR3 DNA: TGTGCCAGCAGCCCTTATCCGGGACAGGGCGCCACCGGGGAGCTGTTTTTT
CDR3 protein: CASSPYPGQGATGELFF

J gene: TRBJ1-1
V gene: TRBV15
D gene: TRBD1
clone size: .
CDR3 DNA: TGTGCCATCAGCAGAGGGACAGGGAGAACTGAAGCTTTCTTT
CDR3 protein: CAISRGTGRTEAFF

J gene: TRBJ2-7
V gene: TRBV27
D gene: TRBD1
clone size: .
CDR3 DNA: TGTGCCAGCAGTGGAACTACAGGGGGCGTCTACGAGCAGTACTTC
CDR3 protein: CASSGTTGGVYEQYF

J gene: TRBJ2-7
V gene: TRBV15
D gene: TRBD1
clone size: .
CDR3 DNA: TGTGCCACCAGCGGATTACCGGGGACAGCCTACGAGCAGTACTTC
CDR3 protein: CATSGLPGTAYEQYF

J gene: TRBJ2-7
V gene: TRBV29-1
D gene: .
clone size: .
CDR3 DNA: TGCAGCGTTGCAGGCTACGGGGGGCTTAAACTATACGAGCAGTACTTC
CDR3 protein: CSVAGYGGLKLYEQYF

J gene: TRBJ1-4
V gene: TRBV19
D gene: .
clone size: .
CDR3 DNA: TGTGCCAGTAGTATAGGGAACAGTAAGAATGAAAAACTGTTTTTT
CDR3 protein: CASSIGNSKNEKLFF

J gene: TRBJ1-1
V gene: TRBV15
D gene: TRBD1
clone size: .
CDR3 DNA: TGTGCCACCAGCAGAGGAGAGTCGGGACAGGGGACAAGGGAAGCTTTCTTT
CDR3 protein: CATSRGESGQGTREAFF

J gene: TRBJ2-5
V gene: TRBV5-1
D gene: .
clone size: .
CDR3 DNA: TGCGCCAGCAGTGAGGCTACCCAAGAGACCCAGTACTTC
CDR3 protein: CASSEATQETQYF

J gene: TRBJ2-7
V gene: TRBV5-1
D gene: .
clone size: .
CDR3 DNA: TGCGCCAGCAGCGCGTCCTACGAGCAGTACTTC
CDR3 protein: CASSASYEQYF

J gene: TRBJ1-5
V gene: TRBV19
D gene: .
clone size: .
CDR3 DNA: TGTGCCAGTAGTATAGACCCCCGGAGCGCGGGCAATCAGCCCCAGCATTTT
CDR3 protein: CASSIDPRSAGNQPQHF

J gene: TRBJ2-3
V gene: TRBV11-2
D gene: .
clone size: .
CDR3 DNA: TGTGCCAGCAGCTTAGTCTTTCACGGAGATACGCAGTATTTT
CDR3 protein: CASSLVFHGDTQYF

J gene: TRBJ1-6
V gene: TRBV6-6
D gene: .
clone size: .
CDR3 DNA: TGTGCCAGCAGTCATTCCGCGGGGGATAGGTCCCTCCACTTT
CDR3 protein: CASSHSAGDRSLHF

J gene: TRBJ1-5
V gene: TRBV5-6
D gene: .
clone size: .
CDR3 DNA: TGTGCCAGCAGCTTGACAGGGAGTATACTTAGCAATCAGCCCCAGCATTTT
CDR3 protein: CASSLTGSILSNQPQHF

J gene: TRBJ2-1
V gene: TRBV7-9
D gene: TRBD1
clone size: .
CDR3 DNA: TGTGCCAGCAGGGTCTGGACAGGGGGTTATGGCAATGAGCAGTTCTTC
CDR3 protein: CASRVWTGGYGNEQFF

J gene: TRBJ1-5
V gene: TRBV19
D gene: .
clone size: .
CDR3 DNA: TGTGCCAGTAGTAATAGTTGGAGCAATCAGCCCCAGCATTTT
CDR3 protein: CASSNSWSNQPQHF

J gene: TRBJ2-5
V gene: TRBV7-6
D gene: TRBD2
clone size: .
CDR3 DNA: TGTGCCAGCAGCTTAGTGCTAGCGGGGGATCAAGAGACCCAGTACTTC
CDR3 protein: CASSLVLAGDQETQYF

J gene: TRBJ1-2
V gene: TRBV30
D gene: .
clone size: .
CDR3 DNA: TGTGCCTGGAGGCCCACAGAGTATGGCTACACCTTC
CDR3 protein: CAWRPTEYGYTF